Following are 17 T cell receptor beta chains from one sample sequenced in a study of CD8 T cells in Susac syndrome (dated by TCRdb to 2018 to 2020). Library preparation was by the immunoSEQ multiplex PCR assay. RNA was extracted with the RNeasy kit and roughly 0.45 to 1 ug was reverse transcribed using random hexamers. TCRdb passed the public sequencing reads through fastp at Q25 and MiXCR, retaining productive beta sequences. Rows with one shared CDR3 protein collapse into an entry with the most common genes and DNA. This sample has approximately 76,000 distinct CDR3 sequences in its table, and roughly 95% of those were observed once. Just under 0.4% of the sample rests with the top ten. What was sequenced was CD8+ T cells from PBMCs. These receptor sequences come from a human donor with multiple sclerosis.

This clonotype was detected once. The V gene is TRBV29-1, the J gene TRBJ2-7, with unresolved D. This CDR3 has 13 residues. V was trimmed by 5 bases and J by 0 bases, leaving 11 bases between them. Germline values: CDR1 SQVTM, CDR2 ANQGSEA. In DNA, the CDR3 is TGCAGCGTTTTTCCCCCGGGCTCCTACGAGCAGTACTTC. It translates to CSVFPPGSYEQYF.

This rearrangement joins TRBV29-1 to TRBJ1-2; 7 bases are a match to TRBD1. V lost 5 bases, J lost 3 bases, and 6 bases stayed unmatched. There are 13 residues in the CDR3. The germline CDR1 and CDR2 sequences are SQVTM and ANQGSEA. The CDR3 here is CSVHRGDHYGYTF. The CDR3 nucleotides read TGCAGCGTTCACAGGGGAGATCACTATGGCTACACCTTC.

The chain recombines TRBV5-4 with TRBJ2-3; D perhaps matches TRBD2 (6 bases). The V and J ends lost 3 bases and 5 bases respectively, with 16 bases between them. CDR1 and CDR2 (germline): SGHNT, YYREEE (reference sequence). There are 15 residues in the CDR3. The CDR3 protein is CASSSRPGVVDTQYF. CDR3 coding DNA: TGTGCCAGCAGCTCCCGCCCGGGAGTGGTAGATACGCAGTATTTT. The full variable domain, completed using reference TRBV5-4 and TRBJ2-3, is ETGVTQSPTHLIKTRGQQVTLRCSSQSGHNTVSWYQQALGQGPQFIFQYYREEENGRGNFPPRFSGLQFPNYSSELNVNALELDDSALYLCASSSRPGVVDTQYFGPGTRLTVL.

This chain uses TRBV27 with TRBJ2-2; 10 bases match TRBD1. The CDR3 sequence is 16 residues long. After removal of 2 bases from V and 6 bases from J, the junction contained 6 bases not matched to a gene. Germline CDR1 and CDR2: MNHEY and SMNVEV (reference sequence). In nucleotides, the CDR3 is TGTGCCAGCAGTTTAGCGGGGACAGGGGTTGCCGGGGAGCTGTTTTTT. Protein product: CASSLAGTGVAGELFF.

The rearrangement links TRBV6-5 to TRBJ1-1, with a possible D match to TRBD1 (5 bases). Germline V lookup: CDR1 MNHEY, CDR2 SVGAGI. The CDR3 covers 13 residues. Trimming shortened V by 10 bases and J by 7 bases, and 19 bases separated the two germline ends. CDR3 coding DNA: TGTGCCACGGAAGGGGAGGGAGGGAATGAAGCTTTCTTT. Its translation: CATEGEGGNEAFF.

The chain combines TRBV3-1 with TRBJ2-7, with TRBD2 matching over 8 bases. V lost 3 bases to trimming and J lost 0 bases; unmatched junction nucleotides: 10. The CDR3 totals 17 residues. Germline CDR1 is LGHDT and CDR2 is YNNKEL (reference sequence). CDR3 sequence: CASSQGPGAGVSYEQYF. The CDR3 region has the DNA TGTGCCAGCAGCCAGGGCCCCGGAGCGGGAGTCTCCTACGAGCAGTACTTC.

The chain carries TRBV9 and TRBJ2-6; D possibly corresponds to TRBD1 (6 bases). Trimming took 0 bases from V and 0 from J, leaving 13 bases between them. The CDR3 extends over 18 amino acids. Germline assignment: CDR1 SGDLS and CDR2 YYNGEE. As DNA, the CDR3 is TGTGCCAGCAGCGTAGTGCCACAGGGATACTCTGGGGCCAACGTCCTGACTTTC. Its translation: CASSVVPQGYSGANVLTF.

This sequence joins TRBV29-1 and TRBJ2-7; perhaps D is TRBD1 or TRBD2 (5 bases each). V lost 4 bases, J lost 0 bases, and 16 bases lay in between. Per the germline V gene, CDR1 is SQVTM and CDR2 is ANQGSEA. CDR3 length: 15 amino acids. CDR3 nucleotide sequence: TGCAGCGTTGTAGTCGGGACCCCAAGCTCCTACGAGCAGTACTTC. Its translation: CSVVVGTPSSYEQYF.

The genes are TRBV29-1 and TRBJ2-1; D might be TRBD2 (6 bases). The CDR3 is 12 residues long. Germline V gene data show CDR1 as SQVTM and CDR2 as ANQGSEA. V was trimmed by 2 bases and J by 6 bases, leaving 8 bases between them. The CDR3 DNA follows: TGCAGCGTTGAAACTAGCTTCAATGAGCAGTTCTTC. This codes for CSVETSFNEQFF.

Here the CDR3 DNA reads TGTGCCACAATGGGAGGCGGGGGGCCGCCTAACTATGGCTACACCTTC. Translated: CATMGGGGPPNYGYTF. The V and J genes are TRBV12-3 or TRBV12-4 and TRBJ1-2; D is possibly TRBD1 (6 bases). V gave up 10 bases and J gave up 0 bases, with 21 bases separating them. CDR3 length: 16 residues.

This clonotype was detected once. The chain combines TRBV27 with TRBJ2-7; TRBD1 is a possible D gene (5 bases). V lost 6 bases and J 0 bases, leaving 9 bases between the germline ends. The V gene's germline CDR1 is MNHEY and CDR2 SMNVEV (reference sequence). The CDR3 runs 13 residues. Here the CDR3 DNA reads TGTGCCAGCAGCATACAGGCCTCCTACGAGCAGTACTTC. As protein: CASSIQASYEQYF.

This chain links TRBV13 with TRBJ1-5; TRBD1 matches at 10 bases. CDR1 and CDR2 (germline): PRHDT, FYEKMQ (reference sequence). The CDR3 contains 16 residues. With V trimmed by 3 bases and J by 4 bases, 6 bases remained unmatched. The CDR3 sequence: CASSFSGTGVNQPQHF. The CDR3 nucleotides read TGTGCCAGCAGCTTCTCAGGGACAGGGGTGAATCAGCCCCAGCATTTT. Full variable domain (outside the CDR3, taken from reference TRBV13 and TRBJ1-5): AAGVIQSPRHLIKEKRETATLKCYPIPRHDTVYWYQQGPGQDPQFLISFYEKMQSDKGSIPDRFSAQQFSDYHSELNMSSLELGDSALYFCASSFSGTGVNQPQHFGDGTRLSIL.

The chain's CDR3 is CASSLNDGTLEQYF. CDR3 DNA: TGTGCCAGCAGCTTAAACGATGGGACCCTAGAGCAGTACTTC. The chain uses TRBV7-9 and TRBJ2-7; the D gene could be TRBD1 or TRBD2 (5 bases each). V dropped 2 bases and J dropped 7 bases, with 15 bases sitting between them. Germline loops: CDR1 SEHNR, CDR2 FQNEAQ (reference sequence). The CDR3 sequence is 14 residues long.

The V and J genes are TRBV27 and TRBJ2-1, with no clear D. The V and J ends lost 0 bases and 0 bases respectively, with 9 bases between them. This CDR3 comprises 16 residues. In germline, CDR1 is MNHEY, CDR2 SMNVEV (reference sequence). CDR3 loop: CASSLSSAVSYNEQFF. In nucleotides, the CDR3 is TGTGCCAGCAGTTTATCGTCGGCTGTCTCCTACAATGAGCAGTTCTTC.

The rearrangement uses TRBV6-1 and TRBJ2-5, with D possibly TRBD2 on 5 matching bases. Trimming left V 4 bases short and J 5 bases short, with 17 bases between. The CDR3 sequence is 15 residues long. Germline CDR1 MNHNS, CDR2 SASEGT. The chain's CDR3 is CASSGGDYSRETQYF. The CDR3 DNA follows: TGTGCCAGCAGTGGGGGAGACTATTCCCGGGAGACCCAGTACTTC.

In its sample, this clonotype was seen once. This chain links TRBV5-1 with TRBJ2-5; D is undetermined. This CDR3 is built from 14 residues. Germline V gene lookup returns CDR1 SGHRS and CDR2 YFSETQ. Deletions cut 4 bases from V and 5 bases from J, with 15 bases between. Here the CDR3 DNA reads TGCGCCAGCAGCCTACCAGGCAGACGGGAGACCCAGTACTTC. Translating gives CASSLPGRRETQYF.

This sequence joins TRBV18 and TRBJ2-1, with D uncertain. Trimming stripped 0 bases from V and 1 base from J, with 7 bases between. Germline CDR1 reads KGHSH; CDR2 reads LQKENI. The CDR3 has 15 amino acids. This CDR3 reads CASSPPMGSYNEQFF. CDR3 bases: TGTGCCAGCTCACCACCTATGGGTTCCTACAATGAGCAGTTCTTC.